These T cell receptor beta chains were read from a single sample in a study of cytomegalovirus exposure and HLA in healthy donors. This table comes from immunoSEQ multiplex PCR, and its TCRdb copy is limited to in-frame clones, with some not included. Of roughly 190,000 clones detected, approximately 9.5% appear once; the ten largest clones hold over 1%. The sequenced material came from PBMCs. The receptors here all came from a woman in her twenties or thirties in good health and CMV-seropositive. Each CDR3 is given with its conserved first and last residue. The D gene is left open where the match is weak. Clone size is stated in some rows and not others, as once, few, many or a class when expanded.

NA few TRBJ2-7 TRBV7-3 CASSLRADPSYEQYF TGTGCCAGCAGCTTAAGGGCAGACCCCTCCTACGAGCAGTACTTC
TRBD1 NA TRBJ2-1 TRBV9 CASSVEGDRGNEQFF TGTGCCAGCAGCGTAGAAGGGGACAGGGGGAATGAGCAGTTCTTC
TRBD2 few TRBJ2-7 TRBV7-8 CASSPTSGRAYEQYF TGTGCCAGCAGTCCAACTAGCGGGAGGGCCTACGAGCAGTACTTC
TRBD1 few TRBJ1-4 TRBV29-1 CSVSGTGGEKLFF TGCAGCGTTTCCGGGACAGGGGGAGAAAAACTGTTTTTT
NA few TRBJ2-7 TRBV2 CASSVGSLSYEQYF TGTGCCAGCAGTGTGGGCTCGCTCTCCTACGAGCAGTACTTC
NA few TRBJ2-7 TRBV4-1 CASSQVSSGEQYF TGCGCCAGCAGCCAAGTGAGCTCGGGCGAGCAGTACTTC
TRBD1 few TRBJ1-5 TRBV6-1 CASSGTGGYQPQHF TGTGCCAGCTCCGGGACAGGGGGTTATCAGCCCCAGCATTTT
TRBD1 few TRBJ1-5 TRBV7-9 CASSPGGLSNQPQHF TGTGCCAGCAGCCCAGGGGGCCTATCCAATCAGCCCCAGCATTTT
TRBD2 NA TRBJ2-5 TRBV6-1 CAHGTGRAPRETQYF TGTGCCCACGGAACCGGGAGGGCCCCCAGAGAGACCCAGTACTTC
NA NA TRBJ1-5 TRBV4-1 CASSQDSDSYLQPQHF TGCGCCAGCAGCCAAGATTCGGACAGTTATCTTCAGCCCCAGCATTTT
NA NA TRBJ1-2 TRBV18 CASSPRGAGYGYTF TGTGCCAGCTCACCGCGGGGGGCAGGGTATGGCTACACCTTC
TRBD2 NA TRBJ2-3 TRBV11-2 CASSGLAGVATQYF TGTGCCAGCAGCGGACTAGCGGGAGTAGCTACGCAGTATTTT
NA few TRBJ1-5 TRBV2 CASSDDQPQHF TGTGCCAGCAGTGACGATCAGCCCCAGCATTTT
TRBD1 NA TRBJ2-3 TRBV4-1 CASSQMERGQYKQYF TGCGCCAGCAGCCAGATGGAAAGGGGGCAATATAAGCAGTATTTT
TRBD1 NA TRBJ1-5 TRBV4-1 CASSRDRASQPQHF TGCGCCAGCAGCCGGGACAGGGCGTCTCAGCCCCAGCATTTT
NA few TRBJ1-2 TRBV12-5 CASGLVSEGGGYTF TGTGCTAGTGGTTTGGTATCGGAGGGTGGAGGCTACACCTTC
NA few TRBJ2-1 TRBV2 CASSWTFENEQFF TGTGCCAGCAGTTGGACTTTTGAGAATGAGCAGTTCTTC
NA few TRBJ2-7 TRBV7-9 CASSLGGGTDEQYF TGTGCCAGCAGCCTAGGGGGCGGGACGGACGAGCAGTACTTC
NA few TRBJ1-5 TRBV5-4 CASSLDGSNQPQHF TGTGCCAGCAGCTTGGACGGGAGCAATCAGCCCCAGCATTTT
NA few TRBJ2-7 TRBV6-1 CASRDRLTYEQYF TGTGCCAGCAGGGACAGACTAACCTACGAGCAGTACTTC
NA few TRBJ2-1 TRBV9 CASSVWGDEQFF TGTGCCAGCAGCGTATGGGGAGATGAGCAGTTCTTC
TRBD1 few TRBJ1-5 TRBV2 CASQGDTGRQPQHF TGTGCCAGCCAGGGGGATACAGGCCGACAGCCCCAGCATTTT
TRBD1 NA TRBJ1-2 TRBV7-2 CASSLRDRLYGYTF TGTGCCAGCAGCTTAAGGGACAGGCTCTATGGCTACACCTTC
TRBD1 few TRBJ1-5 TRBV4-1 CASSQEGRGDRGSQPQHF TGCGCCAGCAGCCAAGAAGGGAGGGGGGACAGGGGTAGCCAGCCCCAGCATTTT
NA NA TRBJ1-1 TRBV6-5 CASSIRQKNTEAFF TGTGCCAGCAGTATACGACAGAAGAACACTGAAGCTTTCTTT
NA few TRBJ2-1 TRBV13 CASSAGVGYNEQFF TGTGCCAGCAGCGCCGGTGTTGGCTACAATGAGCAGTTCTTC
NA NA TRBJ2-2 TRBV7-3 CASSLTAGSGELFF TGTGCCAGCAGCTTAACGGCGGGTAGCGGGGAGCTGTTTTTT
TRBD2 NA TRBJ2-7 TRBV7-2 CASSVREGKRYEQYF TGTGCCAGCAGCGTGCGGGAGGGCAAACGCTACGAGCAGTACTTC
NA NA TRBJ2-2 TRBV18 CASSPTAGANTGELFF TGTGCCAGCTCACCGACCGCAGGGGCAAACACCGGGGAGCTGTTTTTT
TRBD2 NA TRBJ2-3 TRBV27 CASSLREGLGTDTQYF TGTGCCAGCAGTTTGAGGGAGGGCCTGGGCACAGATACGCAGTATTTT
NA NA TRBJ1-5 TRBV19 CASSMSGYNQPQHF TGTGCCAGTAGTATGTCAGGGTACAATCAGCCCCAGCATTTT
TRBD2 few TRBJ2-1 TRBV18 CASSLLAGGDEQFF TGTGCCAGCTCACTTTTAGCGGGAGGGGATGAGCAGTTCTTC
NA NA TRBJ2-7 TRBV7-6 CASSFGGATYEQYF TGTGCCAGCAGCTTCGGAGGGGCGACCTACGAGCAGTACTTC
NA few TRBJ1-3 TRBV5-6 CASSYRVAGNTIYF TGTGCCAGCAGCTACAGGGTAGCAGGAAACACCATATATTTT